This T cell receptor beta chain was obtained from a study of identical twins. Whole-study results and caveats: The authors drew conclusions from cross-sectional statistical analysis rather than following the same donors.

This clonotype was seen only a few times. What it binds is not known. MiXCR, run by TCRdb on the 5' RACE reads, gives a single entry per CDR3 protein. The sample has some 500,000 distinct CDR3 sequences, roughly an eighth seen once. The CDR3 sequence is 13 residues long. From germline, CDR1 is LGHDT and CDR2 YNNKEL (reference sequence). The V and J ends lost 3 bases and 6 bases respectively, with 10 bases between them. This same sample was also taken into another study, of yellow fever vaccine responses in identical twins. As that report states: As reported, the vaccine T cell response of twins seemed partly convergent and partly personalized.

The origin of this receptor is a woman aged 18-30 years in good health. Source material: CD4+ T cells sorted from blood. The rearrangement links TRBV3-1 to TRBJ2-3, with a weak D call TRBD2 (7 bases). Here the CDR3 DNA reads TGTGCCAGCAGCCAGGGGGGGCTGGATACGCAGTATTTT. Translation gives CASSQGGLDTQYF.